This TCR beta chain was recorded in a study of CD8+ T cells in alopecia areata. Germline V gene lookup returns CDR1 LGHNA and CDR2 YSLEER. The CDR3 length is 16 residues. V lost 1 base to trimming and J lost 8 bases; unmatched junction nucleotides: 8. This clone was found a few times. The treatment here: oral pan-JAK inhibitor, 5-10 mg twice daily. Reverse transcribed after extraction, RNA yielded cDNA as the sequencing template. This table comes from immunoSEQ multiplex PCR, and its TCRdb copy is limited to in-frame clones, with some not included. The sample carries approximately 200,000 clones, about three fifths recorded once.

The rearrangement joins TRBV4-3 to TRBJ1-4, with 9 bases that match TRBD1. The clonotype comes from a human donor with alopecia areata. The source material was CD4+ T cells sorted from blood, sampled at week 4, from a patient treated with tofacitinib. The CDR3 sequence is CASSQGTGTGSEKLFF. The CDR3 nucleotides read TGCGCCAGCAGCCAAGGAACCGGGACAGGGTCGGAAAAACTGTTTTTT.